Listed below are T cell receptor beta chains from one sample, sequenced in a study of cytomegalovirus exposure and HLA in healthy donors. Assay: immunoSEQ multiplex PCR; the TCRdb copy retains only in-frame clones and omits some. This sample has about 150,000 clones; under 80% occur once, and the top ten carry about 13%. The sequenced sample was PBMCs. The source of these receptors is a woman between 50 and 59 years old in good health and CMV-seropositive. The CDR3 runs from the conserved cysteine through the conserved F or W. Each record gives: CDR3 protein, CDR3 DNA, CDR3 length, D gene, V gene, J gene, clone size. The D gene is left open where the match is weak. Some rows have no size entry. The others give once, few or many, or a class for an expanded clone.

CDR3aa: CASSYSAGAASYEQYF; CDR3nt: TGTGCCAGCAGTTACTCGGCGGGGGCCGCCTCCTACGAGCAGTACTTC; len: 16; d_gene: .; v_gene: TRBV6-5; j_gene: TRBJ2-7; abundance: .
CDR3aa: CASSPGGGRSYEQYF; CDR3nt: TGCGCCAGCAGCCCCGGTGGAGGTAGGTCCTACGAGCAGTACTTC; len: 15; d_gene: .; v_gene: TRBV5-1; j_gene: TRBJ2-7; abundance: .
CDR3aa: CASSYGMVGEQYF; CDR3nt: TGTGCCAGCAGCTACGGGATGGTGGGGGAGCAGTACTTC; len: 13; d_gene: .; v_gene: TRBV7-2; j_gene: TRBJ2-7; abundance: .
CDR3aa: CASSETDEQYF; CDR3nt: TGCGCCAGCAGTGAGACGGACGAGCAGTACTTC; len: 11; d_gene: .; v_gene: TRBV10-1; j_gene: TRBJ2-7; abundance: few
CDR3aa: CASSPGQASNQPQHF; CDR3nt: TGTGCCAGCAGCCCTGGACAGGCGAGCAATCAGCCCCAGCATTTT; len: 15; d_gene: TRBD1; v_gene: TRBV6-6; j_gene: TRBJ1-5; abundance: .
CDR3aa: CACLTANYGYTF; CDR3nt: TGTGCCTGCCTGACTGCTAACTATGGCTACACCTTC; len: 12; d_gene: .; v_gene: TRBV30; j_gene: TRBJ1-2; abundance: .
CDR3aa: CASSYRGQPWYEQYF; CDR3nt: TGTGCCAGCAGTTATCGGGGACAGCCTTGGTACGAGCAGTACTTC; len: 15; d_gene: TRBD1; v_gene: TRBV6-5; j_gene: TRBJ2-7; abundance: .
CDR3aa: CASSRGEVRSGNTIYF; CDR3nt: TGCGCCAGCAGCCGGGGCGAGGTTCGCTCTGGAAACACCATATATTTT; len: 16; d_gene: .; v_gene: TRBV4-1; j_gene: TRBJ1-3; abundance: .
CDR3aa: CASSLIGGYTF; CDR3nt: TGTGCCAGCAGCCTTATCGGGGGCTACACCTTC; len: 11; d_gene: .; v_gene: TRBV6-1; j_gene: TRBJ1-2; abundance: .
CDR3aa: CASSPSISRNQPQHF; CDR3nt: TGTGCCAGCAGTCCTTCTATAAGCCGCAATCAGCCCCAGCATTTT; len: 15; d_gene: .; v_gene: TRBV6-1; j_gene: TRBJ1-5; abundance: .
CDR3aa: CASSGSPRAMNTEAFF; CDR3nt: TGCGCCAGCAGCGGCTCTCCCAGGGCTATGAACACTGAAGCTTTCTTT; len: 16; d_gene: .; v_gene: TRBV5-1; j_gene: TRBJ1-1; abundance: .
CDR3aa: CASSPRSTGAHYF; CDR3nt: TGTGCCAGCAGCCCGAGATCAACAGGGGCCCACTACTTC; len: 13; d_gene: TRBD1; v_gene: TRBV7-6; j_gene: TRBJ2-7; abundance: few
CDR3aa: CASSPGVAGGEQYF; CDR3nt: TGTGCCAGCAGCCCCGGGGTAGCGGGGGGCGAGCAGTACTTC; len: 14; d_gene: TRBD2; v_gene: TRBV5-4; j_gene: TRBJ2-7; abundance: few
CDR3aa: CASSIGVGTGGNQPQHF; CDR3nt: TGTGCCAGTAGTATAGGGGTAGGGACAGGGGGCAATCAGCCCCAGCATTTT; len: 17; d_gene: TRBD1; v_gene: TRBV19; j_gene: TRBJ1-5; abundance: few
CDR3aa: CASSGGNYGYTF; CDR3nt: TGTGCCAGCAGCGGAGGGAACTATGGCTACACCTTC; len: 12; d_gene: .; v_gene: TRBV9; j_gene: TRBJ1-2; abundance: .
CDR3aa: CASSYMQGANTEAFF; CDR3nt: TGTGCCAGCAGTTATATGCAGGGGGCGAACACTGAAGCTTTCTTT; len: 15; d_gene: TRBD1; v_gene: TRBV2; j_gene: TRBJ1-1; abundance: .
CDR3aa: CASTGNYGYTF; CDR3nt: TGTGCCAGCACAGGGAACTATGGCTACACCTTC; len: 11; d_gene: .; v_gene: TRBV11-2; j_gene: TRBJ1-2; abundance: .
CDR3aa: CATSAEGVWSPTQHF; CDR3nt: TGTGCCACCAGCGCGGAAGGGGTGTGGTCGCCGACCCAGCATTTT; len: 15; d_gene: .; v_gene: TRBV15; j_gene: TRBJ1-5; abundance: .
CDR3aa: CSSTLQGYGYTF; CDR3nt: TGTTCCAGCACCCTACAGGGTTACGGCTACACCTTC; len: 12; d_gene: .; v_gene: TRBV7-9; j_gene: TRBJ1-2; abundance: .
CDR3aa: CASSSLPGQASTDTQYF; CDR3nt: TGTGCCAGCAGCTCGCTACCGGGACAGGCTAGCACAGATACGCAGTATTTT; len: 17; d_gene: TRBD1; v_gene: TRBV7-9; j_gene: TRBJ2-3; abundance: .
CDR3aa: CASSLPDRDPRYEQYF; CDR3nt: TGTGCCAGCAGCCTTCCCGACAGGGACCCTCGGTACGAGCAGTACTTC; len: 16; d_gene: TRBD1; v_gene: TRBV5-6; j_gene: TRBJ2-7; abundance: once
CDR3aa: CASSRAGYGYTF; CDR3nt: TGTGCCAGCTCCCGGGCGGGCTATGGCTACACCTTC; len: 12; d_gene: .; v_gene: TRBV28; j_gene: TRBJ1-2; abundance: .